This entry concerns a single T cell receptor (beta chain). Germline CDR1 WSHSY, CDR2 SAAADI. V gave up 6 bases and J gave up 11 bases, with 20 bases separating them. CDR3 size: 13 residues. Measured with immunoSEQ multiplex PCR; TCRdb has only the in-frame clones, and not every one. The table shows about 250,000 clones, with around 80% occurring only once. The data belong to a study of control samples from healthy donors and cancer patients. Sequencing was done on a sample of PBMCs. The V and J genes are TRBV10-2 and TRBJ2-7, with unresolved D. The sequence came from a woman aged 55-75 years with lung cancer. CDR3 residues: CASRIGQVAPEYF. In DNA form, the CDR3 reads TGCGCCAGCAGGATAGGGCAGGTGGCCCCGGAGTACTTC.